This T cell receptor (beta chain) is drawn from a study of T-cell memory formation after mild COVID-19. Losses at the gene ends were 4 bases for V and 2 bases for J; bases not matched to a gene: 10. Germline CDR1 reads SGHDT; CDR2 reads YYEEEE. This CDR3 contains 16 residues. Constant-segment primers served in 5'RACE that generated TCR alpha and TCR beta cDNA libraries bearing sample barcodes and UMIs. TCRdb independently ran MiXCR on the 5' RACE reads; one entry per CDR3 protein. The repertoire holds 6,500 to 8,500 distinct CDR3 sequences, approximately 33% seen once, with around 50% in the top ten. This clonotype was found many times. Its antigen is unknown. Study-wide results and limits: Some clones that responded were present in memory (sampled pre-infection), which suggests cross-reactive memory joined. Contracting CD4+ clones lay largely in CM and EM, with CD8+ ones residing in EMRA. The SARS-CoV-2 specificity of second-wave clones reaching peak at day 37 remained unverified.

V is TRBV5-6 and J is TRBJ2-7, with 9 bases fitting TRBD1. The receptor was derived from an adult woman who had mild COVID-19 (a few samples of this study predate the infection). Cell type and time point are not known. The sample comprised PBMCs or a T cell subset sorted from them (not recorded which). The CDR3 coding sequence is TGTGCCAGCAGCCAAAGGTGGGACAGGGTCCCCTACGAGCAGTACTTC. Its translation is CASSQRWDRVPYEQYF.